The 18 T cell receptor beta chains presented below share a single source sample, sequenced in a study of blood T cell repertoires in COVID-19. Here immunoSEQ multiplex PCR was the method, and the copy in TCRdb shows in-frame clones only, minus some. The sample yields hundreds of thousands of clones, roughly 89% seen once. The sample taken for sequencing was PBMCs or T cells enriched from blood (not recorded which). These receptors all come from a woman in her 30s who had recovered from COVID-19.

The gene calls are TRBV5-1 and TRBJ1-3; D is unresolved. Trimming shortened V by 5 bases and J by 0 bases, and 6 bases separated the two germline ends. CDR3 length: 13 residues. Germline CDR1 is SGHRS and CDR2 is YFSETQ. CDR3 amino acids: CASRIDSGNTIYF. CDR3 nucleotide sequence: TGCGCCAGCAGGATAGACTCTGGAAACACCATATATTTT.

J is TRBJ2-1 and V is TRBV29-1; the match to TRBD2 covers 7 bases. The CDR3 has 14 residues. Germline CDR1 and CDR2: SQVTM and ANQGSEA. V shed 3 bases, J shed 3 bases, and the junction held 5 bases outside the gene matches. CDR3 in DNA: TGCAGCGTTGAGAGCGGGACGATCTACAATGAGCAGTTCTTC. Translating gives CSVESGTIYNEQFF.

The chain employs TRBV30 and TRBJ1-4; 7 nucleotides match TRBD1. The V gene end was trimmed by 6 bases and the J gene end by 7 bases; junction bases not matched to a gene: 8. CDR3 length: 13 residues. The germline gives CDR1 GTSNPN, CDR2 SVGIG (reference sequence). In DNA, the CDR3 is TGTGCCTGCCTCCGGGACAGTGGTGAAAAACTGTTTTTT. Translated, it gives CACLRDSGEKLFF.

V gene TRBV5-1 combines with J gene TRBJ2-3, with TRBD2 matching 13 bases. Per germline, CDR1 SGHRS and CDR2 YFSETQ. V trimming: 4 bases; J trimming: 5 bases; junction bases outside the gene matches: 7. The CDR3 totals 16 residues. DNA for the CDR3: TGCGCCAGCAGCCTCGGACTAGCGGGAGTTGGAGATACGCAGTATTTT. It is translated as CASSLGLAGVGDTQYF.

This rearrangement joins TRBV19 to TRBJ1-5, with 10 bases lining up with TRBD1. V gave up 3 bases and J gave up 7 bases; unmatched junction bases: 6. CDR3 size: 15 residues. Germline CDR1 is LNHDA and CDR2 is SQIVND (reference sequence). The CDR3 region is CASSIRQGAVQPQHF. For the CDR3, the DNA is TGTGCCAGTAGTATCCGACAGGGGGCCGTACAGCCCCAGCATTTT.

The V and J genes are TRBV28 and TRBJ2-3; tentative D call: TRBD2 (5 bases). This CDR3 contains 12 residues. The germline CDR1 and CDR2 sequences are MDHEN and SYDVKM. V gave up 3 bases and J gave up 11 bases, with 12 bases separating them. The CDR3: CASSFVSGMQYF. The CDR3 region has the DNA TGTGCCAGCAGTTTTGTTTCGGGGATGCAGTATTTT.

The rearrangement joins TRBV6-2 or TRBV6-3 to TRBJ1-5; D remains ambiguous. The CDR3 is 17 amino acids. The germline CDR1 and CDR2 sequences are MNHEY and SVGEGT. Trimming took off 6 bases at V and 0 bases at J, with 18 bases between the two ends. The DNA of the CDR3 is TGTGCCAGCAGCCCTTCTATGAGGTCTTTTAGCAATCAGCCCCAGCATTTT. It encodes CASSPSMRSFSNQPQHF.

Here the CDR3 reads CASSQGVHEQYF. CDR3 in DNA: TGCGCCAGCAGCCAAGGAGTCCACGAGCAGTACTTC. The rearrangement links TRBV4-1 to TRBJ2-7; D is unclear. Germline CDR1 and CDR2: MGHRA and YSYEKL. The CDR3 totals 12 residues. Trimming removed 1 base from V and 5 bases from J, with 6 bases in between.

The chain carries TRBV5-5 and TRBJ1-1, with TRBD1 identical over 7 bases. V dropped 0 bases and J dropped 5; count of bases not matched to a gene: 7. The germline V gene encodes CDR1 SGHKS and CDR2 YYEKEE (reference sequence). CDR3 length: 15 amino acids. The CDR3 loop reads CASSLGTGHRTEAFF. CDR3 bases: TGTGCCAGCAGCTTGGGGACAGGTCATCGGACTGAAGCTTTCTTT.

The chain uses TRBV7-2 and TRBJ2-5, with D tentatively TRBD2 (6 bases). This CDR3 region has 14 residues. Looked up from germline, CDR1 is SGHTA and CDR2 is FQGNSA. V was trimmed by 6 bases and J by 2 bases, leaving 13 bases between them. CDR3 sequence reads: CASRPAGRQETQYF. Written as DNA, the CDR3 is TGTGCCAGCAGACCAGCGGGCCGACAAGAGACCCAGTACTTC.

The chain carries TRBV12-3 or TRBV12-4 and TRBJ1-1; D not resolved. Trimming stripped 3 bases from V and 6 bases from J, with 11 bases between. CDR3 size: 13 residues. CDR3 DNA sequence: TGTGCCAGCAGTTTGAGGGCGCGGGCTGAAGCTTTCTTT. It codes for CASSLRARAEAFF.

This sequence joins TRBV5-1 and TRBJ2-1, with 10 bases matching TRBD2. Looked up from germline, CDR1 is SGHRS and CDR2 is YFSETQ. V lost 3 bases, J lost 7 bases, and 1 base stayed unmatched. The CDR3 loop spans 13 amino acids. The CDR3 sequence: CASSSGLANEQFF. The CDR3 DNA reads TGCGCCAGCAGCTCGGGACTAGCGAATGAGCAGTTCTTC.

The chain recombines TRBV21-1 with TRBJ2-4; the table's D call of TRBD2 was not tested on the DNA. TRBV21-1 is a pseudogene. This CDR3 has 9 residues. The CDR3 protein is CASSKVKYF. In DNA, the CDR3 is TGTGCCAGCAGCAAAGTAAAGTACTTC.

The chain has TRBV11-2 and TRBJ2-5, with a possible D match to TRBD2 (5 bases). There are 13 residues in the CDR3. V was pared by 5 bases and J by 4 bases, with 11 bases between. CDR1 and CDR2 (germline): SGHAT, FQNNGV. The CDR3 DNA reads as TGTGCCAGCAGCCGAGGGCTTTTAGAGACCCAGTACTTC. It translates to CASSRGLLETQYF.

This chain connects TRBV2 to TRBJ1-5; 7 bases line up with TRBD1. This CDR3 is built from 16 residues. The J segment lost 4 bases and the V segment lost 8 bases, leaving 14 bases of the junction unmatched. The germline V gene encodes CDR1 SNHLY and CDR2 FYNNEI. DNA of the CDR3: TGTGCCAGCGATCTCCGCCCAACGACAGGGAATCAGCCCCAGCATTTT. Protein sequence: CASDLRPTTGNQPQHF. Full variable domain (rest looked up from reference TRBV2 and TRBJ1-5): EPEVTQTPSHQVTQMGQEVILRCVPISNHLYFYWYRQILGQKVEFLVSFYNNEISEKSEIFDDQFSVERPDGSNFTLKIRSTKLEDSAMYFCASDLRPTTGNQPQHFGDGTRLSIL.

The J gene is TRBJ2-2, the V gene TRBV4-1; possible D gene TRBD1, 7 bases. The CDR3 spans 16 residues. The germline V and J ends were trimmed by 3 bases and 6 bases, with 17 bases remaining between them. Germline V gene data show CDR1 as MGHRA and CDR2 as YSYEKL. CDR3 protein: CASSHSSGQGAGELFF. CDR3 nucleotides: TGCGCCAGCAGCCACTCCAGCGGGCAGGGGGCCGGGGAGCTGTTTTTT.

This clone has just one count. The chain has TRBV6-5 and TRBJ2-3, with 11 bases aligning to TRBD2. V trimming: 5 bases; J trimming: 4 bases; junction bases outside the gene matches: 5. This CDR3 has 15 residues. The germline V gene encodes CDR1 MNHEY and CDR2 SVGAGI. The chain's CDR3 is CASSKLAGAADTQYF. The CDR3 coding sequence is TGTGCCAGCAGTAAACTAGCGGGAGCAGCAGATACGCAGTATTTT.

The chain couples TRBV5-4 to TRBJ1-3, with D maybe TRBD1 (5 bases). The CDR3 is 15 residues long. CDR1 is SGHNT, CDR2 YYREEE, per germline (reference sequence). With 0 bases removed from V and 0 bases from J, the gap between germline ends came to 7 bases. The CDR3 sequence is CASSLGGISGNTIYF. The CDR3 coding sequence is TGTGCCAGCAGCTTGGGGGGCATCTCTGGAAACACCATATATTTT.